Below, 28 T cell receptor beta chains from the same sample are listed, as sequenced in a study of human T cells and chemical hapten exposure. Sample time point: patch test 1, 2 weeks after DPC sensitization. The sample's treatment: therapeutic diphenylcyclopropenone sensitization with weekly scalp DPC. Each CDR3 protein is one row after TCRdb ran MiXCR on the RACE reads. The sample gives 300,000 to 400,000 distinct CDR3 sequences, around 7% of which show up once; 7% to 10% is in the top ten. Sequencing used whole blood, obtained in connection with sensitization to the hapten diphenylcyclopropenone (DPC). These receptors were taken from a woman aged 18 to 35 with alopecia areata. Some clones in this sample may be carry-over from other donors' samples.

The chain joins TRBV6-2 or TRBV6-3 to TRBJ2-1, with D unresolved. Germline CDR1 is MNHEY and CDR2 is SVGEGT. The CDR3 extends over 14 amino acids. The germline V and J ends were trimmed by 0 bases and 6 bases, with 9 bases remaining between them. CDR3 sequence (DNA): TGTGCCAGCAGTTACTCAGGGCCCAGCAATGAGCAGTTCTTC. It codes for CASSYSGPSNEQFF.

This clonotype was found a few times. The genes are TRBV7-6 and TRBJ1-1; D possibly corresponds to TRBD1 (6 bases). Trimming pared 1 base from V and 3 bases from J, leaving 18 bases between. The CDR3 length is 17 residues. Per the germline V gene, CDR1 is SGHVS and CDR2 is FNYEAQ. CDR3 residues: CASSLGDNMELDTEAFF. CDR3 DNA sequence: TGTGCCAGCAGCTTAGGGGACAACATGGAGTTGGACACTGAAGCTTTCTTT.

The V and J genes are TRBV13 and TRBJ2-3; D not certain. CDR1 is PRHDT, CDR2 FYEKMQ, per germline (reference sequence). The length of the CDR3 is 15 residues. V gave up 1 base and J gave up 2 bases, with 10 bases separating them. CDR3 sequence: CASSLVLVITDTQYF. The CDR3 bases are TGTGCCAGCAGCTTAGTACTCGTAATCACAGATACGCAGTATTTT.

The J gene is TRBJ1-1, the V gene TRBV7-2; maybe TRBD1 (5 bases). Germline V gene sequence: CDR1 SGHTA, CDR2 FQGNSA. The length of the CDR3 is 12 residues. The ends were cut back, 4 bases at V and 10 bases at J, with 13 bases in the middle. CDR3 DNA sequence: TGTGCCAGCAGCTCGCAGGGACTAGTAGCTTTCTTT. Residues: CASSSQGLVAFF.

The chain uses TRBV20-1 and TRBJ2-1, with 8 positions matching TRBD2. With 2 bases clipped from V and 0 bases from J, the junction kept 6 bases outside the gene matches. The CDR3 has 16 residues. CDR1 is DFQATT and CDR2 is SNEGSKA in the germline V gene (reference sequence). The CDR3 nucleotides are TGCAGTGCTAGACCTTTAGCGGGGCCCTCCTACAATGAGCAGTTCTTC. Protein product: CSARPLAGPSYNEQFF.

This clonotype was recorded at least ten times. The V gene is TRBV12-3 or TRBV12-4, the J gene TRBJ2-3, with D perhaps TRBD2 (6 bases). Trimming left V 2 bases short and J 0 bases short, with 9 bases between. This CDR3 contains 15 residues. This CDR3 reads CASSLLAASTDTQYF. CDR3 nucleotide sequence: TGTGCCAGCAGTTTATTAGCGGCGAGCACAGATACGCAGTATTTT.

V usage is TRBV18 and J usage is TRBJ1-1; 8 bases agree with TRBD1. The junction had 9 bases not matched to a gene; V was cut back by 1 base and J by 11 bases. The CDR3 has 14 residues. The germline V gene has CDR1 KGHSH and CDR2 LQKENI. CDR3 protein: CASSPLFRQGTAFF. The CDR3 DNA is TGTGCCAGCTCACCACTCTTCAGACAGGGGACGGCTTTCTTT.

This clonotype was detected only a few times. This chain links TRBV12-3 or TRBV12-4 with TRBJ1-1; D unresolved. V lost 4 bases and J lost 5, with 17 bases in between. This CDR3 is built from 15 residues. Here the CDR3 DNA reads TGTGCCAGCAGTTCTCTTACGACTGGGATAACTGAAGCTTTCTTT. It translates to CASSSLTTGITEAFF.

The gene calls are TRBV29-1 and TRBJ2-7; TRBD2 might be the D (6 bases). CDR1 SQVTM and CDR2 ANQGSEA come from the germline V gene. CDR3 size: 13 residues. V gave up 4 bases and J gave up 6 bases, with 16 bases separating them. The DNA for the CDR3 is TGCAGCGTTGTAGGGGCCGGGAGCTCCGAGCAGTACTTC. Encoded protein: CSVVGAGSSEQYF.

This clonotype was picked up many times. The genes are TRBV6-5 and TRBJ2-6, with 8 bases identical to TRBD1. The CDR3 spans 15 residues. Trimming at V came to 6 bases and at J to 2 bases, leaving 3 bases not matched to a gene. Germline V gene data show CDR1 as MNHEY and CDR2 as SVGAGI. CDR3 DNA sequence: TGTGCCAGCAGCGGACAGGGTCCTGGGGCCAACGTCCTGACTTTC. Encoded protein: CASSGQGPGANVLTF.

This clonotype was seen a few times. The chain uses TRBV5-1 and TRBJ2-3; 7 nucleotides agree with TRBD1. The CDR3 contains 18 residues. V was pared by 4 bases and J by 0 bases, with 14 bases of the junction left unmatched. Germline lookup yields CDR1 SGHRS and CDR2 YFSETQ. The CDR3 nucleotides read TGCGCCAGCAGCACAGGGGAACAGGGTTGGCCTAGCACAGATACGCAGTATTTT. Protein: CASSTGEQGWPSTDTQYF.

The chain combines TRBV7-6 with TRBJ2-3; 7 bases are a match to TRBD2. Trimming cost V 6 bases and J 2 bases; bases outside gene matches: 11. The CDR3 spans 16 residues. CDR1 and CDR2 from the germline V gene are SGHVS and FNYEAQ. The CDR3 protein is CASSSAGGETTDTQYF. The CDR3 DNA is TGTGCCAGCAGTTCGGCTGGGGGGGAGACCACAGATACGCAGTATTTT.

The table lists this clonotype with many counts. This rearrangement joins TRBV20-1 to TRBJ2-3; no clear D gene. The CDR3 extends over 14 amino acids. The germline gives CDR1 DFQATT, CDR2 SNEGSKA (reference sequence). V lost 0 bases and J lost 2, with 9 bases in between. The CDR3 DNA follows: TGCAGTGCTAGAGACAGGTGGTACACAGATACGCAGTATTTT. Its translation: CSARDRWYTDTQYF.

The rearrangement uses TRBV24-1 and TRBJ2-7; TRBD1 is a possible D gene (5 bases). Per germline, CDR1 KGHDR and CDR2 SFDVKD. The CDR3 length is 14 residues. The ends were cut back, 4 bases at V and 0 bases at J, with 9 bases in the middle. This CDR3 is CATSDPDSSYEQYF. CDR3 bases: TGTGCCACCAGTGACCCCGACAGCTCCTACGAGCAGTACTTC.

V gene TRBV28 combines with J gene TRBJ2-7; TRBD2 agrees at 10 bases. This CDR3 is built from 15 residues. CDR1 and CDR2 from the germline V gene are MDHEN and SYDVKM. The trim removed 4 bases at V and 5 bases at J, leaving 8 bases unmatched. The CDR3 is CASSSPGLAMHEQYF. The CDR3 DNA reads TGTGCCAGCAGTTCTCCGGGACTAGCGATGCACGAGCAGTACTTC.

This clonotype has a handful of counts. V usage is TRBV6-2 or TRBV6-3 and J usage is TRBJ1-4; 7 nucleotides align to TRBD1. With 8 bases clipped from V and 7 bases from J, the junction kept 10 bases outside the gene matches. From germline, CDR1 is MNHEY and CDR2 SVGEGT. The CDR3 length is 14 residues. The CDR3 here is CASGDRAATEKLFF. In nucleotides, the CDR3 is TGTGCCAGCGGCGACAGGGCAGCTACTGAAAAACTGTTTTTT.

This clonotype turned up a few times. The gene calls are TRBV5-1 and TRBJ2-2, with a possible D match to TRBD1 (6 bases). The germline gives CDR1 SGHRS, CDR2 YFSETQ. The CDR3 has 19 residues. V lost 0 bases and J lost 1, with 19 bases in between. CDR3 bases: TGCGCCAGCAGCTTGGTTCTTGAGGGGACACTTTTGAACACCGGGGAGCTGTTTTTT. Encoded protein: CASSLVLEGTLLNTGELFF.

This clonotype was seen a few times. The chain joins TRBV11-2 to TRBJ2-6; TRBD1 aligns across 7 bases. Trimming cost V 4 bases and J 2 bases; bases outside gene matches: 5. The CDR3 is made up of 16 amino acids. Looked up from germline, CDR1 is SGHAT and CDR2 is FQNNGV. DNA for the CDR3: TGTGCCAGCAGCTATACAGGGGTCACTGGGGCCAACGTCCTGACTTTC. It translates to CASSYTGVTGANVLTF. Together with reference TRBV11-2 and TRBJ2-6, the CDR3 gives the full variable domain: EAGVAQSPRYKIIEKRQSVAFWCNPISGHATLYWYQQILGQGPKLLIQFQNNGVVDDSQLPKDRFSAERLKGVDSTLKIQPAKLEDSAVYLCASSYTGVTGANVLTFGAGSRLTVL.

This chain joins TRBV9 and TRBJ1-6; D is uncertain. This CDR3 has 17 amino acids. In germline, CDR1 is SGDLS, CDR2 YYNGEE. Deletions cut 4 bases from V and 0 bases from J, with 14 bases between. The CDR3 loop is CASSPGLGSSYNSPLHF. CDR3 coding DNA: TGTGCCAGCAGCCCCGGACTGGGAAGCTCCTATAATTCACCCCTCCACTTT.

The CDR3: CASKPTTGAEAFF. The CDR3 DNA sequence: TGTGCCAGCAAGCCAACCACCGGCGCTGAAGCTTTCTTT. The J gene is TRBJ1-1, the V gene TRBV6-4, with D unclear. Germline CDR1 MRHNA, CDR2 SNTAGT. Between the trimmed V and J ends, which lost 7 bases and 6 bases, there was a span of 15 bases. The CDR3 extends over 13 amino acids.

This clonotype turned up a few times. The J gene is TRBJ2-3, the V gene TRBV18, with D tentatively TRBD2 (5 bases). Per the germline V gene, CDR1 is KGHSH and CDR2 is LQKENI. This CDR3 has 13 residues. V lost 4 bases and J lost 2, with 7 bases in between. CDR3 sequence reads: CASSRTATDTQYF. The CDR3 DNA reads TGTGCCAGCTCACGGACTGCCACAGATACGCAGTATTTT.

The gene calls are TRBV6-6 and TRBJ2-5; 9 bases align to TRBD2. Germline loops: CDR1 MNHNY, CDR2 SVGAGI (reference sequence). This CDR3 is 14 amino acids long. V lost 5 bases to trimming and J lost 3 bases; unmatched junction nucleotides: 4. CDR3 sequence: CASSTIAGEETQYF. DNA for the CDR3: TGTGCCAGCAGTACAATAGCGGGGGAAGAGACCCAGTACTTC.

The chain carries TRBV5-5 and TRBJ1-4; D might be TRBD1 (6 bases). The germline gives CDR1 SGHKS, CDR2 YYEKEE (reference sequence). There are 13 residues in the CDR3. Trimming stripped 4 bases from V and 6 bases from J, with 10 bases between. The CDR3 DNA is TGTGCCAGCAGCCCAAGGGGGGATGAAAAACTGTTTTTT. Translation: CASSPRGDEKLFF. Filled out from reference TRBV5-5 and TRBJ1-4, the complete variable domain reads DAGVTQSPTHLIKTRGQQVTLRCSPISGHKSVSWYQQVLGQGPQFIFQYYEKEERGRGNFPDRFSARQFPNYSSELNVNALLLGDSALYLCASSPRGDEKLFFGSGTQLSVL.

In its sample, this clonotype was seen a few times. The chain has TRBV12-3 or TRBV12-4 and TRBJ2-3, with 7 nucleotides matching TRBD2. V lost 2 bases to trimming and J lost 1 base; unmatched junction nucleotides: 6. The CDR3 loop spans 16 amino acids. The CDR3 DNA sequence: TGTGCCAGCAGTTTACCCGAGCGGGGTGGCACAGATACGCAGTATTTT. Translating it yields CASSLPERGGTDTQYF.

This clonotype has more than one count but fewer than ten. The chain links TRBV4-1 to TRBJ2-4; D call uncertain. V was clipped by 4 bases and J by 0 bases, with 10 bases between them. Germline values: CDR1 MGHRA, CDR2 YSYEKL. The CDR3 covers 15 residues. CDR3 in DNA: TGCGCCAGCAGCCCCAGACATATAGCCAAAAACATTCAGTACTTC. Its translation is CASSPRHIAKNIQYF.

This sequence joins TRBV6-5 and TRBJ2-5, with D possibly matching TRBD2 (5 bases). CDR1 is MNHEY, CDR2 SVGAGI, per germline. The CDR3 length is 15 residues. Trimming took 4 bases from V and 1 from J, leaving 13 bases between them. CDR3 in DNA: TGTGCCAGCAGTTTCAACGGGGTACCCCAAGAGACCCAGTACTTC. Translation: CASSFNGVPQETQYF.

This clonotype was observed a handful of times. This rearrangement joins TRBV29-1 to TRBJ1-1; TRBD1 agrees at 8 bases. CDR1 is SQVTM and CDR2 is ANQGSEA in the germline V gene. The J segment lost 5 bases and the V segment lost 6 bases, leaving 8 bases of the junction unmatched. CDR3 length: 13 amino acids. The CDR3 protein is CSVIQGGITEAFF. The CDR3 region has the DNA TGCAGCGTGATACAGGGGGGGATAACTGAAGCTTTCTTT.

The CDR3 here is CASSYLNLDREYNEQFF. The CDR3 bases are TGTGCCAGCAGCTACTTAAACTTAGACAGGGAATACAATGAGCAGTTCTTC. V gene TRBV13 combines with J gene TRBJ2-1, with 7 bases aligning to TRBD1. The CDR3 consists of 17 residues. The V segment lost 4 bases and the J segment 4 bases; nucleotides outside the gene matches: 13. Germline-derived CDR1 and CDR2 are PRHDT and FYEKMQ (reference sequence). The whole variable domain, remainder taken from reference TRBV13 and TRBJ2-1, is AAGVIQSPRHLIKEKRETATLKCYPIPRHDTVYWYQQGPGQDPQFLISFYEKMQSDKGSIPDRFSAQQFSDYHSELNMSSLELGDSALYFCASSYLNLDREYNEQFFGPGTRLTVL.